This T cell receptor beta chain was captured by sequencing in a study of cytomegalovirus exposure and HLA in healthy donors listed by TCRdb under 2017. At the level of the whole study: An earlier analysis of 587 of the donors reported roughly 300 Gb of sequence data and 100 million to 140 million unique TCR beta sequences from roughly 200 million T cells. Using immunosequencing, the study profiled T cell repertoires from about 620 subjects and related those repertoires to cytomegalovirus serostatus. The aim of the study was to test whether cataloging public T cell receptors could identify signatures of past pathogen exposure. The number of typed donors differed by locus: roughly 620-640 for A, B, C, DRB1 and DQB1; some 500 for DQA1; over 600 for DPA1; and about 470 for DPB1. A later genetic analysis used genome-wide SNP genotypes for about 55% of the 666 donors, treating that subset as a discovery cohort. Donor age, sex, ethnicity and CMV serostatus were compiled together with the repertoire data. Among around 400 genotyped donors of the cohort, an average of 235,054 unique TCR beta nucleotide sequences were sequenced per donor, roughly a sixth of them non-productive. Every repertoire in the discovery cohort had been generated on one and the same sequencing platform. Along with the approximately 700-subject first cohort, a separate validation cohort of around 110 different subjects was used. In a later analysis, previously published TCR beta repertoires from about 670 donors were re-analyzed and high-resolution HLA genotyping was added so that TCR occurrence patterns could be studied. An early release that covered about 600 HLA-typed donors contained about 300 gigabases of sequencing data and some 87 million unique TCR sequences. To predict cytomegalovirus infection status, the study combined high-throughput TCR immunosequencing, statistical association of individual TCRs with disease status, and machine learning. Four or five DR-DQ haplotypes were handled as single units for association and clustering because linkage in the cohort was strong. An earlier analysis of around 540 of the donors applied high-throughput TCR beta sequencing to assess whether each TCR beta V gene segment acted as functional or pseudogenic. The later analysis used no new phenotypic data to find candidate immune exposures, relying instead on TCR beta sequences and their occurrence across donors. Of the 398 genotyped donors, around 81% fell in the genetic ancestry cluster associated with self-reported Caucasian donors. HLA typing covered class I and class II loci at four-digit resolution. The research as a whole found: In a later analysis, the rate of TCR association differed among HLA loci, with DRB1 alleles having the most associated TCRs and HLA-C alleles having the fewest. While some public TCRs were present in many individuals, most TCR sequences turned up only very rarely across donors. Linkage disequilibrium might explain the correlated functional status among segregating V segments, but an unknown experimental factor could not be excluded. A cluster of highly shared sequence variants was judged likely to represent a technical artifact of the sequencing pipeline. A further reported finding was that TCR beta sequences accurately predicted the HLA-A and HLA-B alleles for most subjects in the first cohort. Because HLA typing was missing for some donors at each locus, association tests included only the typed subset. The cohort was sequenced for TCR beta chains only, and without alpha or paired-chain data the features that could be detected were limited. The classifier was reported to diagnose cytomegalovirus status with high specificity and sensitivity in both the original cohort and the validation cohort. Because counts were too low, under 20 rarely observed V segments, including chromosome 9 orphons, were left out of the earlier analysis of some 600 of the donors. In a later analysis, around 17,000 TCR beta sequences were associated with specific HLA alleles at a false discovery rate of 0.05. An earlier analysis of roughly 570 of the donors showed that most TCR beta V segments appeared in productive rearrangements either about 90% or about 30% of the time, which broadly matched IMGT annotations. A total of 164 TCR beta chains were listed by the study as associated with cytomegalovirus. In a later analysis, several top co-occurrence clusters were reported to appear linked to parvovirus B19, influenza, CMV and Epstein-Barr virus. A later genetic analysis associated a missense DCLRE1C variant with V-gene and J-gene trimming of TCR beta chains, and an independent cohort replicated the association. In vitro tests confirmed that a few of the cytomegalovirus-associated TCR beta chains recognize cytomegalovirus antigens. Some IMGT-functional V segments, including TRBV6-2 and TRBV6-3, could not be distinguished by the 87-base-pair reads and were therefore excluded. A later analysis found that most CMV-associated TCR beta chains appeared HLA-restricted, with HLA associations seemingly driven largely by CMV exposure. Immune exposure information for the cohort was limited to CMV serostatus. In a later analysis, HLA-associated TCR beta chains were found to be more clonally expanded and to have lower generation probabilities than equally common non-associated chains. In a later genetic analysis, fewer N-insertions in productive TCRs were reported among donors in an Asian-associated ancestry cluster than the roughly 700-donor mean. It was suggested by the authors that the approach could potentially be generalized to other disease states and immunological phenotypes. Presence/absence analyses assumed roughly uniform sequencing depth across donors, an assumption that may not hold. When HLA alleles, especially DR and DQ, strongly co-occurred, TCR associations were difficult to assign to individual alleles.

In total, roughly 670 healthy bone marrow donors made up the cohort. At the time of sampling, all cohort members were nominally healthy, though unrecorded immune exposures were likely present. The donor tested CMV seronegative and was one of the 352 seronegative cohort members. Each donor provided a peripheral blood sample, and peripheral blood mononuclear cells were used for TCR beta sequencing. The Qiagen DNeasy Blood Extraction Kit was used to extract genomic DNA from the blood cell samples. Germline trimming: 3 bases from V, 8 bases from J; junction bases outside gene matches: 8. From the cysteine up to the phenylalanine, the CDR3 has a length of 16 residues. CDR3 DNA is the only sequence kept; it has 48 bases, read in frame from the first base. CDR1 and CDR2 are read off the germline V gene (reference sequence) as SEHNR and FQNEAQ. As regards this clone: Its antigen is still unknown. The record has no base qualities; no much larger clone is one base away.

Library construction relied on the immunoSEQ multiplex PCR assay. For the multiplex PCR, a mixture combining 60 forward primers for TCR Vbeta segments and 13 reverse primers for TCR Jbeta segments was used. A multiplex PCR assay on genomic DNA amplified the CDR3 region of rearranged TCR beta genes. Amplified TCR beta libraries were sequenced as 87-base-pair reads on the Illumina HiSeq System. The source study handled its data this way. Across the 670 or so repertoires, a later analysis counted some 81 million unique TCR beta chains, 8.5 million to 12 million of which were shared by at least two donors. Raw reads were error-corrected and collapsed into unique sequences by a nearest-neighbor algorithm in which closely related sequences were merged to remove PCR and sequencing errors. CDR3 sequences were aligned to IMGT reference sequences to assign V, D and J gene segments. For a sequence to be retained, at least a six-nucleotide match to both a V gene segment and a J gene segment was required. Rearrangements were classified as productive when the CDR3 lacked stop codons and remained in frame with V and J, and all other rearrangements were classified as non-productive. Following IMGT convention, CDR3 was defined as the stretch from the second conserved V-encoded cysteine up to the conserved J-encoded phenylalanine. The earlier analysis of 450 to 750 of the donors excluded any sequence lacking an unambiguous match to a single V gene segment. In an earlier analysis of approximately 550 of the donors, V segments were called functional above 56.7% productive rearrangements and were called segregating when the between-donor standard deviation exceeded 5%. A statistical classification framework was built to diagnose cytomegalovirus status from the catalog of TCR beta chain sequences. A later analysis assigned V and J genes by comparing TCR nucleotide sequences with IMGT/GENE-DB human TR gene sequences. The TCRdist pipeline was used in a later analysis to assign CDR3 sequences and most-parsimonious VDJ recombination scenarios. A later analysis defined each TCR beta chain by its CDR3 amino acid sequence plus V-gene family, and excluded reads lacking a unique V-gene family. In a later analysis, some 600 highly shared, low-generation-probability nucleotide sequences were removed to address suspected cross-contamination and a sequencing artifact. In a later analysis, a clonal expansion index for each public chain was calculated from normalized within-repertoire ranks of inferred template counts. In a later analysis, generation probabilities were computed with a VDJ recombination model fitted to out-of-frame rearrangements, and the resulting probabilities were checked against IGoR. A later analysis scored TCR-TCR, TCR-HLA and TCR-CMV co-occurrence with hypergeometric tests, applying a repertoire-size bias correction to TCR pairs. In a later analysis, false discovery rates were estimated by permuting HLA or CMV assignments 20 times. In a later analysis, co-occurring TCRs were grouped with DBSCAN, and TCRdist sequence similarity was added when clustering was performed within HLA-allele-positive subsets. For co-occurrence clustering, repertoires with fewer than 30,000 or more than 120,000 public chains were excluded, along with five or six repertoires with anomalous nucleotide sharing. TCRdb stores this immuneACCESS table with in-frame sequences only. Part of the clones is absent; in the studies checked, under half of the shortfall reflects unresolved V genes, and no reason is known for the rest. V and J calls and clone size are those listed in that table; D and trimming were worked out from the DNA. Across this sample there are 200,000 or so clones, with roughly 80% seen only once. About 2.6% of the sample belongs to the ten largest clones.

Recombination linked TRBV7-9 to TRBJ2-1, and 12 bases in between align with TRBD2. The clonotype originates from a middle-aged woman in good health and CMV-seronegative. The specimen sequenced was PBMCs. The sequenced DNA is TGTGCCAGCAGCTTCCTCCTAGCGGGAGGGGTTGATGAGCAGTTCTTC. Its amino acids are CASSFLLAGGVDEQFF.